This is a list of T cell receptor beta chains from one sample in a study of T cell repertoires in cytomegalovirus infection. A single record per CDR3 protein comes from TCRdb applying MiXCR to the reads. The sample lists hundreds of thousands of distinct CDR3 sequences; approximately 10% were seen once. The sequenced sample was PBMCs. The receptors originated from a human donor in good health (CMV status not recorded). Some clones in this sample may be carry-over from other donors' samples. CDR3s include the opening cysteine and the closing phenylalanine or tryptophan. A D gene is named only where the DNA matches it firmly. The size of a clone is reported for some rows only, either as once, few or many, or as a class for expanded clones.

>TRBJ1-2|many|.|TRBV28
CASSSGRGDYGYTF
TGTGCCAGCAGCAGCGGCAGGGGTGACTATGGCTACACCTTC
>TRBJ2-1|once|TRBD2|TRBV28
CASSSAGRYNEQFF
TGTGCCAGCAGTTCAGCGGGGCGCTACAATGAGCAGTTCTTC
>TRBJ1-2|many|.|TRBV20-1
CSARDRRSRRLGGHYYGYTF
TGCAGTGCTAGAGATCGTCGTAGTCGCCGATTGGGGGGACACTACTATGGCTACACCTTC
>TRBJ1-1|medium-sized|.|TRBV7-9
CASSPKSSDKNTEAFF
TGTGCCAGCAGCCCCAAATCTTCGGACAAAAACACTGAAGCTTTCTTT
>TRBJ1-2|.|.|TRBV29-1
CSVEGTFEGGFYGYTF
TGCAGCGTTGAAGGGACCTTTGAGGGGGGTTTCTATGGCTACACCTTC
>TRBJ1-1|few|TRBD1|TRBV28
CASSNRETGTGATEAFF
TGTGCCAGCAGCAACAGGGAAACGGGGACAGGGGCCACTGAAGCTTTCTTT
>TRBJ2-5|many|.|TRBV15
CATSRDYNEGETQYF
TGTGCCACCAGCAGAGATTATAACGAGGGAGAGACCCAGTACTTC
>TRBJ1-4|few|.|TRBV20-1
CSAPFQGGEKLFF
TGCAGTGCTCCCTTCCAGGGCGGAGAAAAACTGTTTTTT
>TRBJ1-4|many|.|TRBV19
CASEAENEKLFF
TGTGCCAGTGAGGCCGAGAATGAAAAACTGTTTTTT
>TRBJ2-1|.|TRBD1|TRBV2
CASGLRTGNEQFF
TGTGCCAGCGGCCTTAGGACAGGGAATGAGCAGTTCTTC